This record looks at one T cell receptor (beta chain) sequence and its context. V was cut by 1 base and J by 0 bases, with 13 bases left in between. Per germline, CDR1 LNHNV and CDR2 YYDKDF (reference sequence). The CDR3 loop spans 17 amino acids. The sample belongs to a study of blood T cell repertoires in COVID-19. The wider study: Samples taken during acute and convalescent COVID-19 were collected in the United States, Italy and Spain. PBMCs, B-cell-depleted T cells, or T cells were the source of the cDNA or gDNA that made up the material.

Study processing details: Quantification of nucleated cells was approximated via reference gene primer amplification. Assay used: immunoSEQ multiplex PCR; TCRdb lists only in-frame clones, some missing. Clone size and the V and J calls come from that table; the DNA yielded D and trimming. The sample includes 85,000 to 120,000 clones, under 90% of them seen just once. This chain uses TRBV15 with TRBJ1-5; D call uncertain. This TCR was recovered from a woman aged 60 to 75 with acute or convalescent COVID-19. Input material: peripheral blood. DNA for the CDR3: TGTGCCACCAGCAGAGCGACGGGGATACATAGCAATCAGCCCCAGCATTTT. This translates into CATSRATGIHSNQPQHF. Based on the CDR3 plus reference TRBV15 and TRBJ1-5, the full variable domain is DAMVIQNPRYQVTQFGKPVTLSCSQTLNHNVMYWYQQKSSQAPKLLFHYYDKDFNNEADTPDNFQSRRPNTSFCFLDIRSPGLGDTAMYLCATSRATGIHSNQPQHFGDGTRLSIL.